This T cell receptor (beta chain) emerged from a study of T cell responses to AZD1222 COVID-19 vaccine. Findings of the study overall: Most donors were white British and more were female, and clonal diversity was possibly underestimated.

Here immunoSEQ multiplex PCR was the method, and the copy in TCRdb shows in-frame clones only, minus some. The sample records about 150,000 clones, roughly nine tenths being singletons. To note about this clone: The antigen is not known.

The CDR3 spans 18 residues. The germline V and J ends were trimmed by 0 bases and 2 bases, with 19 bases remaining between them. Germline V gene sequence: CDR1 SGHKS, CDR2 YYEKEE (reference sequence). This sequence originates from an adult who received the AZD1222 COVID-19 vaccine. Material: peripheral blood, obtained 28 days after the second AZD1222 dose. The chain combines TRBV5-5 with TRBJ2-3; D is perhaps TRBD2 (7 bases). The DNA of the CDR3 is TGTGCCAGCAGCTTGGTCGGGGCGGGGGCCCTAAACACAGATACGCAGTATTTT. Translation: CASSLVGAGALNTDTQYF.